Described below is a single T cell receptor beta chain sequence and its context. The entry originates in a study of response to subunit inactivated influenza vaccine. Trimming cost V 6 bases and J 3 bases, with 13 bases left between them. CDR3 length equals 14 residues. Germline CDR1 SGHVS, CDR2 FQNEAQ. TCRdb re-derived calls from the RT-PCR reads in MiXCR, one entry per CDR3 protein. This table holds 650,000 to 800,000 distinct CDR3 sequences, approximately 14% found once. J is TRBJ2-3 and V is TRBV7-8; D may be TRBD1 (5 bases). The material sequenced was PBMCs from blood, taken 14 to 15 days before vaccination. This TCR was recovered from a middle-aged man who received an inactivated influenza vaccine. The chain's CDR3 is CASRRSGYTDTQYF. DNA of the CDR3: TGTGCCAGCAGGAGATCAGGGTATACAGATACGCAGTATTTT.